This TCR beta chain was documented in a study of blood T cell repertoires in COVID-19. Turning to the study itself: T cells, B-cell-depleted T cells, or PBMCs supplied cDNA or gDNA.

The data were produced by immunoSEQ multiplex PCR, yet TCRdb's version contains in-frame clones alone and is incomplete. Among under 300,000 clones listed, about four fifths were seen once. Germline loops: CDR1 MNHNS, CDR2 SASEGT. The CDR3 runs to 15 residues. V shed 3 bases and J 0 bases; nucleotides not matched to a gene: 2. This clone has a handful of counts. V and J are TRBV6-1 and TRBJ1-5; 7 nucleotides align to TRBD1. Sequenced sample: peripheral blood. The receptor comes from a woman aged 80 or over with acute or convalescent COVID-19. CDR3 loop: CASSETGNSNQPQHF. DNA of the CDR3: TGTGCCAGCAGTGAGACAGGGAATAGCAATCAGCCCCAGCATTTT.